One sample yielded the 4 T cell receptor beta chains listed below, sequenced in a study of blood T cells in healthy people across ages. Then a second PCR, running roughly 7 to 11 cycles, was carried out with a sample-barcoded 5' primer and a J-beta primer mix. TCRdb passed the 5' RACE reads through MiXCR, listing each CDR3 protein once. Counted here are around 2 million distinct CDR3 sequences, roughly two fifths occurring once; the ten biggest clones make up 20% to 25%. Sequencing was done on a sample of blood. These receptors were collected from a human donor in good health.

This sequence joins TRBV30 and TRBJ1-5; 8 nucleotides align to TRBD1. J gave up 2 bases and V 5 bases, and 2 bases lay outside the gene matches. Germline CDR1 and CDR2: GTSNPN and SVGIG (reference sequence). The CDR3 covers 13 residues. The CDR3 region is CAWGQGGNQPQHF. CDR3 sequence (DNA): TGTGCCTGGGGACAGGGTGGCAATCAGCCCCAGCATTTT.

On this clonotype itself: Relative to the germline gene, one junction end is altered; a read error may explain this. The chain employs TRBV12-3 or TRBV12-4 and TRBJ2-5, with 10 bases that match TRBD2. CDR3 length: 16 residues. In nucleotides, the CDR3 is TGTGCCAGCAGTCCCCCTACTAGCGGGGTCGAAGAGATCCAGTACTTC. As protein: CASSPPTSGVEEIQYF.

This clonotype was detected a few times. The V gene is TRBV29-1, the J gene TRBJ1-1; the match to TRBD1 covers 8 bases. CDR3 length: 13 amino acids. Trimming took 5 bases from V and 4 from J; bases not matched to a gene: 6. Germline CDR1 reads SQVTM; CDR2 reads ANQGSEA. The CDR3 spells CSVLFTGGTEAFF. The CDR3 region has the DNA TGCAGCGTTCTTTTTACAGGGGGCACTGAAGCTTTCTTT.

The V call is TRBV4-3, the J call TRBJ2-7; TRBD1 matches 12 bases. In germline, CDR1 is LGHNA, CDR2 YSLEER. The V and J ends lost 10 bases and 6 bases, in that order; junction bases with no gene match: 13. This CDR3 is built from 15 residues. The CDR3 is CATHLRGTGGFEQYF. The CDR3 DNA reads TGCGCCACCCACCTAAGGGGGACAGGGGGCTTCGAGCAGTACTTC.